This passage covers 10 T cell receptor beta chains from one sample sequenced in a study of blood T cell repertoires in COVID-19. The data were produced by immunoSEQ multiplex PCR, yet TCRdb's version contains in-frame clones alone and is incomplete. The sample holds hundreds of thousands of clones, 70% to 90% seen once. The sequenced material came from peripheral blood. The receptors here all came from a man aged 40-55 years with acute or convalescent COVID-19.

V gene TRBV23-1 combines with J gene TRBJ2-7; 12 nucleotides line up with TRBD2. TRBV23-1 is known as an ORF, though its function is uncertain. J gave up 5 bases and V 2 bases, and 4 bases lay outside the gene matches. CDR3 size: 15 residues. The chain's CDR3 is CASSQKTSGRNEQYF. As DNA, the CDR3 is TGCGCCAGCAGTCAAAAAACTAGCGGGAGGAACGAGCAGTACTTC.

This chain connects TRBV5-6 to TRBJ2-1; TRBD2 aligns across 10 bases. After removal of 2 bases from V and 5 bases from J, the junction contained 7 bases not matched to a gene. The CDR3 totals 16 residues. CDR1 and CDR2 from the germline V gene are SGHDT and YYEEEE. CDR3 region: CASSLLAGFRDNEQFF. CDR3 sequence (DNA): TGTGCCAGCAGCTTACTAGCGGGGTTTCGGGACAATGAGCAGTTCTTC.

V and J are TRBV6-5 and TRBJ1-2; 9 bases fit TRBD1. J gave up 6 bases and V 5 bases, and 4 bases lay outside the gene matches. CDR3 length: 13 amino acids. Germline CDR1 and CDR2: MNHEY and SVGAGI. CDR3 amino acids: CASSRTGVDGYTF. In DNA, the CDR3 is TGTGCCAGCAGTCGGACAGGGGTTGATGGCTACACCTTC.

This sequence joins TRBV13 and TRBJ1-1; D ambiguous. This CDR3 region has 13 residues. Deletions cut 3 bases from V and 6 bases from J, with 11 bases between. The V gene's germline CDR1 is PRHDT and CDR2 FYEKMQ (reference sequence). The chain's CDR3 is CASSLYGRSEAFF. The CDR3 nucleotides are TGTGCCAGCAGCTTGTACGGTAGATCTGAAGCTTTCTTT. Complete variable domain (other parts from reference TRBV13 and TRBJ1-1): AAGVIQSPRHLIKEKRETATLKCYPIPRHDTVYWYQQGPGQDPQFLISFYEKMQSDKGSIPDRFSAQQFSDYHSELNMSSLELGDSALYFCASSLYGRSEAFFGQGTRLTVV.

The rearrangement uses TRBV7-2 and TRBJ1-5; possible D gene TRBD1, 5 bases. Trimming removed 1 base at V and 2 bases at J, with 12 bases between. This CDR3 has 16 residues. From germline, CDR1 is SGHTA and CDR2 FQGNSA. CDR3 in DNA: TGTGCCAGCAGCTTAGTCGGGGGTGGGGGCAATCAGCCCCAGCATTTT. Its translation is CASSLVGGGGNQPQHF.

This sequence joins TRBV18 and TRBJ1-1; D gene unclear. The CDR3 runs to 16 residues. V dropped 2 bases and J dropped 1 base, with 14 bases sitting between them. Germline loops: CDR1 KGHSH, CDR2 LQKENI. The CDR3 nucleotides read TGTGCCAGCTCACCATTTTTCCGGCAGGCGAACACTGAAGCTTTCTTT. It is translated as CASSPFFRQANTEAFF.

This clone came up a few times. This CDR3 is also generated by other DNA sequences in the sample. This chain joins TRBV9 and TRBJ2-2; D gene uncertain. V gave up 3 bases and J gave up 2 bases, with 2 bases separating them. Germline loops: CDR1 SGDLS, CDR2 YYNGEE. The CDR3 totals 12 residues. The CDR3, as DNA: TGTGCCAGCAGCGCAAACACCGGGGAGCTGTTTTTT. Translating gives CASSANTGELFF.

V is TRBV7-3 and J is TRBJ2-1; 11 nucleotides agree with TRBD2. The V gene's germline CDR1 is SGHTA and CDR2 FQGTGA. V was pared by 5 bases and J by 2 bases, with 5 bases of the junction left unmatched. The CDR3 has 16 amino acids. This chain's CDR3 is CASSIIAGGPYNEQFF. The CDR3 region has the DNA TGTGCCAGCAGCATTATAGCGGGAGGGCCCTACAATGAGCAGTTCTTC. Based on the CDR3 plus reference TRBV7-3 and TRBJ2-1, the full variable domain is GAGVSQTPSNKVTEKGKYVELRCDPISGHTALYWYRQSLGQGPEFLIYFQGTGAADDSGLPNDRFFAVRPEGSVSTLKIQRTERGDSAVYLCASSIIAGGPYNEQFFGPGTRLTVL.

The chain's CDR3 is CASSQARTSGSWFF. The CDR3 bases are TGCGCCAGCAGCCAGGCTAGGACTAGCGGGAGCTGGTTCTTC. V usage is TRBV4-1 and J usage is TRBJ2-1, with 13 bases identical to TRBD2. The junction had 8 bases not matched to a gene; V was cut back by 3 bases and J by 15 bases. Germline values: CDR1 MGHRA, CDR2 YSYEKL. The CDR3 is 14 residues long.

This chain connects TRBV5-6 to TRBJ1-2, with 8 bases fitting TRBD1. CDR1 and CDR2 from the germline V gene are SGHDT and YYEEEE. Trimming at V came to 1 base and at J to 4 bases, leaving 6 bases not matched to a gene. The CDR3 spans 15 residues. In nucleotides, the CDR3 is TGTGCCAGCAGCTTGATGAACAGGGGGACCTATGGCTACACCTTC. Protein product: CASSLMNRGTYGYTF. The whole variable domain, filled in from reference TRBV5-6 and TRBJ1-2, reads DAGVTQSPTHLIKTRGQQVTLRCSPKSGHDTVSWYQQALGQGPQFIFQYYEEEERQRGNFPDRFSGHQFPNYSSELNVNALLLGDSALYLCASSLMNRGTYGYTFGSGTRLTVV.